The 24 T cell receptor beta chains below all came from one sample that was sequenced in a study of T cell responses to AZD1222 COVID-19 vaccine. Assay: immunoSEQ multiplex PCR; the TCRdb copy retains only in-frame clones and omits some. Of fewer than 120,000 clones in the sample, about 90% were seen once. This material consisted of peripheral blood, taken 28 days after the second AZD1222 dose. These receptor sequences come from an adult who received the AZD1222 COVID-19 vaccine.

This chain links TRBV20-1 with TRBJ1-2, with D unresolved. The V gene's germline CDR1 is DFQATT and CDR2 SNEGSKA (reference sequence). V was cut by 3 bases and J by 4 bases, with 12 bases left in between. The CDR3 length is 13 residues. CDR3 DNA: TGCAGTGCTAGTGAAAGATCGGTCTATGGCTACACCTTC. Its protein is CSASERSVYGYTF.

This chain uses TRBV11-3 with TRBJ2-7; TRBD2 matches 10 bases. The CDR3 is made up of 17 amino acids. From germline, CDR1 is SGHNT and CDR2 YENEEA. V lost 4 bases, J lost 1 base, and 10 bases stayed unmatched. CDR3 coding DNA: TGTGCCAGCAGCTCGGTTGAATATAGCGGGAGGTCCTACGAGCAGTACTTC. Its translation is CASSSVEYSGRSYEQYF.

In its sample, this clone was seen a few times. The V and J genes are TRBV12-5 and TRBJ2-1; 8 positions match TRBD1. The V and J ends lost 4 bases and 4 bases, in that order; junction bases with no gene match: 3. Germline loops: CDR1 LGHNT, CDR2 FRNRAP. This CDR3 region has 14 residues. CDR3 DNA: TGTGCTAGTGGTTCGGGACAGGAGTACAATGAGCAGTTCTTC. Amino acid sequence: CASGSGQEYNEQFF.

The genes are TRBV24-1 and TRBJ2-1; D might be TRBD1 or TRBD2, each matching 5 bases. V lost 5 bases and J lost 7, with 8 bases in between. The CDR3 sequence is 12 residues long. Germline CDR1 reads KGHDR; CDR2 reads SFDVKD. CDR3 amino acids: CATSGWGNEQFF. CDR3 nucleotide sequence: TGTGCCACCAGTGGATGGGGGAATGAGCAGTTCTTC.

J is TRBJ2-7 and V is TRBV5-1; D is perhaps TRBD2 (5 bases). In germline, CDR1 is SGHRS, CDR2 YFSETQ. This CDR3 spans 16 amino acids. V was trimmed by 0 bases and J by 0 bases, leaving 13 bases between them. The CDR3 loop is CASSLAPRRSSYEQYF. The CDR3 nucleotides read TGCGCCAGCAGCTTGGCTCCACGGAGGAGCTCCTACGAGCAGTACTTC.

This chain uses TRBV12-3 or TRBV12-4 with TRBJ1-2; perhaps TRBD1 as D (6 bases). The V gene lost 3 bases and the J gene lost 6 bases, with 11 bases spanning the gap. This CDR3 has 13 residues. CDR3 in DNA: TGTGCCAGCAGTTTGGACAGCGTCGATGGCTACACCTTC. Translating it yields CASSLDSVDGYTF.

This clone was recorded at least ten times. CDR3 protein: CASRTLAYGYTF. The CDR3 DNA is TGTGCCAGCAGGACACTGGCCTATGGCTACACCTTC. The chain has TRBV5-6 and TRBJ1-2; D call uncertain. Germline CDR1 SGHDT, CDR2 YYEEEE. This CDR3 is built from 12 residues. V was shortened by 5 bases and J by 4 bases, with 9 bases between the two germline ends.

The chain is built from TRBV5-6 and TRBJ1-2; possible D gene TRBD1, 5 bases. The CDR3 has 17 residues. V lost 1 base to trimming and J lost 4 bases, with 20 bases between them. CDR1 and CDR2 from the germline V gene are SGHDT and YYEEEE. The CDR3 sequence: CASSLQTGLLMGYGYTF. For the CDR3, the DNA is TGTGCCAGCAGCTTGCAAACGGGACTTCTCATGGGCTATGGCTACACCTTC.

This clone has just one count. In DNA form, the CDR3 reads TGTGCCAGCAGTTTATGGGGGGGCCCTAACTATGGCTACACCTTC. Its translation is CASSLWGGPNYGYTF. This chain joins TRBV28 and TRBJ1-2, with a tentative D call TRBD1 (6 bases). Germline V lookup: CDR1 MDHEN, CDR2 SYDVKM. The CDR3 is 15 amino acids. V was cut by 0 bases and J by 0 bases, with 8 bases left in between.

The rearrangement links TRBV4-1 to TRBJ1-1; D ambiguous. The CDR3 extends over 13 amino acids. V was pared by 4 bases and J by 5 bases, with 11 bases between. The germline V gene has CDR1 MGHRA and CDR2 YSYEKL. The CDR3 DNA is TGCGCCAGCAGCCCGGCGGGATTTACTGAAGCTTTCTTT. Amino acids: CASSPAGFTEAFF.

V and J are TRBV11-2 and TRBJ1-1, with D uncertain. CDR3 length equals 13 residues. Germline V gene data show CDR1 as SGHAT and CDR2 as FQNNGV. V was pared by 5 bases and J by 9 bases, with 16 bases between. CDR3 in DNA: TGTGCCAGCAGCCCAACGGACGGTGGGAAAGCTTTCTTT. Amino acids: CASSPTDGGKAFF. Variable domain in full (rest from reference TRBV11-2 and TRBJ1-1): EAGVAQSPRYKIIEKRQSVAFWCNPISGHATLYWYQQILGQGPKLLIQFQNNGVVDDSQLPKDRFSAERLKGVDSTLKIQPAKLEDSAVYLCASSPTDGGKAFFGQGTRLTVV.

V gene TRBV2 combines with J gene TRBJ2-1; D uncertain. V lost 11 bases, J lost 4 bases, and 21 bases lay in between. The CDR3 runs to 15 residues. The germline V gene has CDR1 SNHLY and CDR2 FYNNEI. The CDR3 region is CAGGVADLNYNEQFF. CDR3 DNA sequence: TGTGCCGGTGGGGTAGCTGACCTTAATTACAATGAGCAGTTCTTC.

This chain uses TRBV13 with TRBJ1-1; D unresolved. The CDR3 runs 14 residues. Germline V gene sequence: CDR1 PRHDT, CDR2 FYEKMQ (reference sequence). Between the trimmed V and J ends, which lost 4 bases and 1 base, there was a span of 10 bases. CDR3 residues: CASSSGGGNTEAFF. CDR3 nucleotides: TGTGCCAGCAGCTCAGGAGGTGGGAACACTGAAGCTTTCTTT.

This clone came up once. V is TRBV7-9 and J is TRBJ2-1; 7 nucleotides line up with TRBD1. V lost 5 bases and J lost 8; bases outside the gene matches: 3. The CDR3 extends over 12 amino acids. Germline V gene lookup returns CDR1 SEHNR and CDR2 FQNEAQ (reference sequence). The chain's CDR3 is CASSAQGYEQFF. The CDR3 coding sequence is TGTGCCAGCAGCGCACAGGGGTATGAGCAGTTCTTC. The full variable domain, its missing parts supplied by reference TRBV7-9 and TRBJ2-1, is DTGVSQNPRHKITKRGQNVTFRCDPISEHNRLYWYRQTLGQGPEFLTYFQNEAQLEKSRLLSDRFSAERPKGSFSTLEIQRTEQGDSAMYLCASSAQGYEQFFGPGTRLTVL.

V is TRBV7-2 and J is TRBJ2-3, with a possible D match to TRBD2 (7 bases). This CDR3 contains 17 residues. CDR1 is SGHTA, CDR2 FQGNSA, per germline. Trimming took 7 bases from V and 5 from J, leaving 25 bases between them. The CDR3 protein is CASNQGGWGGLGDTQYF. As DNA, the CDR3 is TGTGCCAGCAACCAAGGCGGGTGGGGGGGCCTTGGAGATACGCAGTATTTT.

The V call is TRBV10-3, the J call TRBJ1-1, with a tentative D call TRBD1 (6 bases). Trimming cost V 6 bases and J 2 bases, with 10 bases left between them. Germline-derived CDR1 and CDR2 are ENHRY and SYGVKD. The CDR3 loop spans 13 amino acids. The DNA of the CDR3 is TGTGCCATCAGCAGGACAGCAAACACTGAAGCTTTCTTT. Translating it yields CAISRTANTEAFF.

This chain connects TRBV28 to TRBJ2-7; TRBD1 is a possible D gene (7 bases). The germline V gene encodes CDR1 MDHEN and CDR2 SYDVKM. V was cut by 1 base and J by 7 bases, with 14 bases left in between. The CDR3 covers 14 residues. The CDR3 coding sequence is TGTGCCAGCAGTTTATCTTCAGGGGGGTTAGAGCAGTACTTC. Amino acids: CASSLSSGGLEQYF.

The chain is built from TRBV19 and TRBJ1-2; TRBD1 is a possible D gene (5 bases). The CDR3 covers 11 residues. V was trimmed by 11 bases and J by 6 bases, leaving 13 bases between them. CDR1 and CDR2 (germline): LNHDA, SQIVND (reference sequence). For the CDR3, the DNA is TGTGCCGCCAGAGGGGAGAATGGCTACACCTTC. As protein: CAARGENGYTF. Filled out from reference TRBV19 and TRBJ1-2, the complete variable domain reads DGGITQSPKYLFRKEGQNVTLSCEQNLNHDAMYWYRQDPGQGLRLIYYSQIVNDFQKGDIAEGYSVSREKKESFPLTVTSAQKNPTAFYLCAARGENGYTFGSGTRLTVV.

Only a few counts were recorded for this clone. This chain connects TRBV5-1 to TRBJ1-3, with D perhaps matching TRBD1 (5 bases). V shed 7 bases and J shed 0 bases, with 11 bases lying between them. This CDR3 has 14 amino acids. Germline V gene data show CDR1 as SGHRS and CDR2 as YFSETQ. This CDR3 reads CASRDVSSGNTIYF. The CDR3 DNA reads as TGCGCCAGCCGGGACGTAAGCTCTGGAAACACCATATATTTT.

The chain combines TRBV19 with TRBJ1-2, with 7 nucleotides matching TRBD1. V lost 6 bases and J lost 5; bases outside the gene matches: 6. Germline CDR1 and CDR2: LNHDA and SQIVND (reference sequence). This CDR3 has 13 residues. DNA of the CDR3: TGTGCCAGTAGGGTACAGGGGCTGTATGGCTACACCTTC. Amino acid sequence: CASRVQGLYGYTF.

CDR3: CASSPSGRTYGYTF. For the CDR3, the DNA is TGTGCCAGCAGTCCTTCGGGGAGGACCTATGGCTACACCTTC. The chain employs TRBV28 and TRBJ1-2; D unclear. The CDR3 runs to 14 residues. Germline loops: CDR1 MDHEN, CDR2 SYDVKM. V shed 5 bases and J shed 4 bases, with 14 bases lying between them.

The rearrangement uses TRBV7-9 and TRBJ2-2; no reliable D call. V lost 2 bases to trimming and J lost 7 bases, with 5 bases between them. CDR1 and CDR2 from the germline V gene are SEHNR and FQNEAQ (reference sequence). The CDR3 runs 12 residues. The CDR3 is CASSLTIGELFF. The DNA of the CDR3 is TGTGCCAGCAGCTTAACGATCGGGGAGCTGTTTTTT.

The chain recombines TRBV27 with TRBJ2-2, with D possibly matching TRBD1 (5 bases). Germline assignment: CDR1 MNHEY and CDR2 SMNVEV (reference sequence). CDR3 length: 16 residues. V lost 5 bases to trimming and J lost 1 base, with 14 bases between them. The DNA of the CDR3 is TGTGCCAGCAGTCCACAACCGACAGTGAACACCGGGGAGCTGTTTTTT. The encoded protein is CASSPQPTVNTGELFF.

The sample holds a few counts of this clone. The rearrangement joins TRBV11-2 to TRBJ2-5, with TRBD2 as a possible D gene (5 bases). Deletions cut 1 base from V and 2 bases from J, with 20 bases between. The CDR3 has 18 residues. CDR1 is SGHAT, CDR2 FQNNGV, per germline. The CDR3, as DNA: TGTGCCAGCAGCTTAGGGACTGCGCTCCACGGGGTACAAGAGACCCAGTACTTC. This gives the protein CASSLGTALHGVQETQYF.